These 11 T cell receptor beta chains came from one sample sequenced in a study of blood T cells in healthy people across ages. With a J-beta primer mix and a sample-barcoded 5' primer, a second PCR ran about 6 to 11 cycles. In TCRdb, the 5' RACE reads were re-called with MiXCR into one record per CDR3 protein. The sample lists some 760,000 distinct CDR3 sequences, approximately 25% seen once, with 9.4% in the top ten. The same specimen was also included in a second study, on T cells of mothers and their children.

The sequencing sample was made of blood. Receptors were obtained from a boy aged 5-17 years in good health.

This clonotype is a singleton in its sample. The chain joins TRBV29-1 to TRBJ2-1; 13 nucleotides align to TRBD2. Germline assignment: CDR1 SQVTM and CDR2 ANQGSEA. CDR3 size: 14 residues. Unmatched junction bases numbered 8, after V lost 8 bases and J lost 7 bases. The CDR3 DNA reads TGCAGCACCGAAGGGACTAGCGGGACTAATGAGCAGTTCTTC. Translated, it gives CSTEGTSGTNEQFF.

V and J are TRBV5-1 and TRBJ1-4; 10 bases are shared with TRBD1. V was clipped by 4 bases and J by 8 bases; unmatched bases: 8. CDR1 SGHRS and CDR2 YFSETQ come from the germline V gene. The CDR3 runs 15 residues. CDR3 in DNA: TGCGCCAGCAGCCTGCGCGGGACAGGGGAAGAAAAACTGTTTTTT. Translated: CASSLRGTGEEKLFF.

This clonotype was found a few times. The chain joins TRBV4-2 to TRBJ2-5; 16 bases are a match to TRBD2. This CDR3 comprises 18 residues. Per the germline V gene, CDR1 is LGHNA and CDR2 is YNFKEQ. With 4 bases clipped from V and 3 bases from J, the junction kept 8 bases outside the gene matches. The DNA for the CDR3 is TGTGCCAGCAGCCCCATGGGGACTAGCGGGGGGGCGGAAGAGACCCAGTACTTC. It yields the protein CASSPMGTSGGAEETQYF.

The J gene is TRBJ1-2, the V gene TRBV15; no clear D gene. Germline V CDR1 and CDR2: LNHNV, YYDKDF (reference sequence). CDR3 length equals 14 residues. The ends were cut back, 0 bases at V and 0 bases at J, with 5 bases in the middle. The CDR3 is CATSRDSTNYGYTF. The CDR3 bases are TGTGCCACCAGCAGAGACTCTACTAACTATGGCTACACCTTC.

This chain joins TRBV11-2 and TRBJ2-7; D possibly corresponds to TRBD2 (6 bases). The CDR3 extends over 16 amino acids. Germline V CDR1 and CDR2: SGHAT, FQNNGV. V shed 5 bases and J shed 0 bases, with 17 bases lying between them. This CDR3 reads CASSLRGRGNSYEQYF. The CDR3 nucleotides read TGTGCCAGCAGCCTCCGGGGACGGGGGAACTCCTACGAGCAGTACTTC.

This clonotype has a handful of counts. V and J are TRBV20-1 and TRBJ2-1; 10 bases fit TRBD2. V was clipped by 1 base and J by 0 bases; unmatched bases: 6. CDR1 is DFQATT and CDR2 is SNEGSKA in the germline V gene (reference sequence). The CDR3 extends over 17 amino acids. The CDR3 DNA reads TGCAGTGCTAGAGTCGGTACTAGCGGGATCTCCTACAATGAGCAGTTCTTC. It is translated as CSARVGTSGISYNEQFF.

The chain has TRBV6-6 and TRBJ2-1; 8 bases line up with TRBD2. The CDR3 is 14 amino acids. Germline V gene lookup returns CDR1 MNHNY and CDR2 SVGAGI (reference sequence). Unmatched junction bases numbered 3, after V lost 2 bases and J lost 6 bases. The CDR3 DNA follows: TGTGCCAGCAGTTACGCCGGGACTAGCAATGAGCAGTTCTTC. Encoded protein: CASSYAGTSNEQFF.

The genes are TRBV7-9 and TRBJ2-7; unclear D gene. The CDR3 loop spans 15 amino acids. Trimming left V 4 bases short and J 5 bases short, with 18 bases between. Germline CDR1 and CDR2: SEHNR and FQNEAQ (reference sequence). The CDR3 region is CASSSLAQSINEQYF. For the CDR3, the DNA is TGTGCCAGCAGCTCTTTGGCCCAGTCGATAAACGAGCAGTACTTC.

V gene TRBV25-1 combines with J gene TRBJ1-2; D unresolved. CDR3 length: 13 residues. The V end lost 10 bases, the J end lost 3 bases, and 15 bases lay between the germline ends. Germline V gene lookup returns CDR1 MGHDK and CDR2 SYGVNS. In DNA, the CDR3 is TGTGCCACGCTCGAGGAGGTGTACTATGGCTACACCTTC. Its translation is CATLEEVYYGYTF.

The V call is TRBV28, the J call TRBJ2-7; 11 bases are shared with TRBD2. V trimming: 3 bases; J trimming: 0 bases; junction bases outside the gene matches: 7. Germline lookup yields CDR1 MDHEN and CDR2 SYDVKM. The CDR3 consists of 17 residues. CDR3 sequence reads: CASSFGLAGGLSYEQYF. CDR3 in DNA: TGTGCCAGCAGTTTCGGGCTAGCGGGAGGCCTCTCCTACGAGCAGTACTTC.

The chain is built from TRBV6-6 and TRBJ2-7, with TRBD2 matching 15 bases. The CDR3 loop spans 16 amino acids. Looked up from germline, CDR1 is MNHNY and CDR2 is SVGAGI (reference sequence). The trim removed 6 bases at V and 3 bases at J, leaving 6 bases unmatched. The CDR3 is CASSLGLAGGDYEQYF. In DNA form, the CDR3 reads TGTGCCAGCAGCCTGGGACTAGCGGGGGGAGACTACGAGCAGTACTTC.